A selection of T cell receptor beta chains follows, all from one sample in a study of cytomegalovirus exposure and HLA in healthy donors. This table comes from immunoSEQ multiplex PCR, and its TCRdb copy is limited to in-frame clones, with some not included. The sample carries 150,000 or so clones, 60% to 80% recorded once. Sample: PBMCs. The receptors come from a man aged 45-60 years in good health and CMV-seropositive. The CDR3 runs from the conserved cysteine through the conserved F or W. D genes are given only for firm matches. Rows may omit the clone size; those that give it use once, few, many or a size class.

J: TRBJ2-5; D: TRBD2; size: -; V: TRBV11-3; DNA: TGTGCCAGCAGCTCACCCTCGGGGCGGGGGGCGGAGACCCAGTACTTC; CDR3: CASSSPSGRGAETQYF
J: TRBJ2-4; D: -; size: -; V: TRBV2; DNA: TGTGCCTTAGAAGATAAGAACATTCAGTACTTC; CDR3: CALEDKNIQYF
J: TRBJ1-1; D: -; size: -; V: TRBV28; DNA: TGTGCCAGCAGCTCCCAGGGGAACACTGAAGCTTTCTTT; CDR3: CASSSQGNTEAFF
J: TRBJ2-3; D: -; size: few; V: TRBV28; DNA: TGTGCCAGCAGTCCACTAGGGGGGGCAGGACTTACAGATACGCAGTATTTT; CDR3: CASSPLGGAGLTDTQYF
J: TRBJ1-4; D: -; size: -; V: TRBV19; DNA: TGTGCCAGTAGTAAGAGACAGTCGCCAACTAATGAAAAACTGTTTTTT; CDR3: CASSKRQSPTNEKLFF
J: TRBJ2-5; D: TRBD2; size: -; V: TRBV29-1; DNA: TGCAGCGGGCAAGGGAGGGACCAAGAGACCCAGTACTTC; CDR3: CSGQGRDQETQYF
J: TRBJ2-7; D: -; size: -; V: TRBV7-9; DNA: TGTGCCAGCAGCCCGAGCTCCTACGAGCAGTACTTC; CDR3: CASSPSSYEQYF
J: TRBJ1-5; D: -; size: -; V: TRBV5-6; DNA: TGTGCCAGCAGCTTGGCCACGGGTCAGCCCCAGCATTTT; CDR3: CASSLATGQPQHF
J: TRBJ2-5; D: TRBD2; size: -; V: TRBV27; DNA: TGTGCCAGCAGGGCGGGGGGGCCCATCCAGACCCAGTACTTC; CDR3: CASRAGGPIQTQYF
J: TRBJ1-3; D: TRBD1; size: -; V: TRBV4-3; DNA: TGCGCCAGCAGTTCTAACGGACAGGGGGCTGGAAACACCATATATTTT; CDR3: CASSSNGQGAGNTIYF
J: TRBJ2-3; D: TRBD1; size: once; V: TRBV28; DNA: TGTGCCAGCACCCTCCTCCCGGGACAGGGCACAGATACGCAGTATTTT; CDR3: CASTLLPGQGTDTQYF
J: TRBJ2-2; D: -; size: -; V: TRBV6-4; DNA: TGTGCCAGCAGTGACTCAAGAGGGAACACCGGGGAGCTGTTTTTT; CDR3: CASSDSRGNTGELFF
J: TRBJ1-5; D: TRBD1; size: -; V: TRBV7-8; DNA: TGTGCCAGCAGCCCCCCAGGGGGCAGGAATCAGCCCCAGCATTTT; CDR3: CASSPPGGRNQPQHF
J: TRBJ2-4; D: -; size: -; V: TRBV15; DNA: TGTGCCACCAGCAGGCATACCGGGGTAGCCAAAAACATTCAGTACTTC; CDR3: CATSRHTGVAKNIQYF
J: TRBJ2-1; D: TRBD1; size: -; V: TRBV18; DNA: TGTGCCAGCTCTCCCGTGCTTTTACAGGGGTCAAGAGTCAATGAGCAGTTCTTC; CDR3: CASSPVLLQGSRVNEQFF
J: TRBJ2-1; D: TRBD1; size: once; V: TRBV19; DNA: TGTGCCAGTAGCTACGGGACAGGGTCTTACAATGAGCAGTTCTTC; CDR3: CASSYGTGSYNEQFF
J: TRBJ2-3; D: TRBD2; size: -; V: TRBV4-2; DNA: TGTGCCAGCAGCCAAGATACTAGCGGGGGCACAGATACGCAGTATTTT; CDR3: CASSQDTSGGTDTQYF
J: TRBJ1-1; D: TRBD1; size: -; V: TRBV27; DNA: TGTGCCAGCAGTTCCCCAGTCAGGGGGAGGATGGCTATCGAAGCTTTCTTT; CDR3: CASSSPVRGRMAIEAFF
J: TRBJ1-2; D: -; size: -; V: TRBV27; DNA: TGTGCCAGCAGTTCCCGTAACTATGGCTACACCTTC; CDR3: CASSSRNYGYTF
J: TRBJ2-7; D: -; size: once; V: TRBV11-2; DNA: TGTGCCAGCAGATGGCAATCAGTCGAGCAGTACTTC; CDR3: CASRWQSVEQYF
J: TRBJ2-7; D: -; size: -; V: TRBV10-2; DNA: TGCGCCAGCAGTGAAGCCGGGGGTCTTCCCTACGAGCAGTACTTC; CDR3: CASSEAGGLPYEQYF
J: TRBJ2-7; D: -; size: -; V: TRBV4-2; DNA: TGTGCCAGCAGCCAAGCGGTGGGCGGGGCGGAGCAGTACTTC; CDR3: CASSQAVGGAEQYF
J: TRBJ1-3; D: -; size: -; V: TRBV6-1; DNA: TGTGCCAGCAGTGCTTCAGACGGGGGTGGAAACACCATATATTTT; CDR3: CASSASDGGGNTIYF
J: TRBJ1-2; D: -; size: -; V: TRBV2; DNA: TGTGCCAGCAGTGGGCAGGGGTCTAACCGGGATGGCTACACCTTC; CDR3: CASSGQGSNRDGYTF
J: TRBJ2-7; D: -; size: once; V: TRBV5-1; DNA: TGCGCCAGCAGCTTGGAACCGTCTAGGTACGGTCTCTCCTACGAGCAGTACTTC; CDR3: CASSLEPSRYGLSYEQYF
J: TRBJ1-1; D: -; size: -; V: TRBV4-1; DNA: TGCGCCAGCAGCCAAACGCCGGGGAAATTGAACACTGAAGCTTTCTTT; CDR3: CASSQTPGKLNTEAFF
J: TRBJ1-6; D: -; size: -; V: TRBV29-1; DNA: TGCAGCGTCCAGGCGGGGAATAATTCACCCCTCCACTTT; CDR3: CSVQAGNNSPLHF
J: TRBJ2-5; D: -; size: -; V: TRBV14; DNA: TGTGCCAGCAGCCAAAAGTGGACGGGACTGCAAGAGACCCAGTACTTC; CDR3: CASSQKWTGLQETQYF
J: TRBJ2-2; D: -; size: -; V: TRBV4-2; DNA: TGTGCCAGCAGCCAAGATTTTTTAGCGGCAAACACCGGGGAGCTGTTTTTT; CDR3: CASSQDFLAANTGELFF
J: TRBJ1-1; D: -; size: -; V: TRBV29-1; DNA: TGCAGCGTTGAAGGAGGACAGCAGAACACTGAAGCTTTCTTT; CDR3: CSVEGGQQNTEAFF
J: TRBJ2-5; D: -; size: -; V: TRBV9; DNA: TGTGCCAGCAGCGCTCAGGGGGGCCTAGAGACCCAGTACTTC; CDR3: CASSAQGGLETQYF
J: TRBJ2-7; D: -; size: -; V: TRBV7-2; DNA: TGTGCCAGCAGCTCTCCCGCCTACGAGCAGTACTTC; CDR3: CASSSPAYEQYF
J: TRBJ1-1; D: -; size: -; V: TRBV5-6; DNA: TGTGCCAGCAGCTTGGCAGTTGCCACCGGGACTGAAGCTTTCTTT; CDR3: CASSLAVATGTEAFF
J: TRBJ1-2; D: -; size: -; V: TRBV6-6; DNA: TGTGCCAGCAGTTACCCTTTTGCAGGTGGCTACACCTTC; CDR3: CASSYPFAGGYTF
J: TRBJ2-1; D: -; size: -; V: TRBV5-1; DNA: TGCGCCAGCAGCGGGGAGGGGGATGAGCAGTTCTTC; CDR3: CASSGEGDEQFF
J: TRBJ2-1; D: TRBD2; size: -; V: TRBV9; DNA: TGTGCCAGCACCCCGGGAGCGGGGACCGGCGTGGGGTACAATGAGCAGTTCTTC; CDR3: CASTPGAGTGVGYNEQFF
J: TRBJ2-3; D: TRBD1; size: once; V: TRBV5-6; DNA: TGTGCCAGCAGCGTCGGGACAGAAGATACGCAGTATTTT; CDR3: CASSVGTEDTQYF
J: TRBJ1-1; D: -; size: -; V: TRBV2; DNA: TGTGCCAGCAGGACAGATAGCCCTGAAGCTTTCTTT; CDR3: CASRTDSPEAFF
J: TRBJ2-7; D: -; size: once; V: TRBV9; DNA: TGTGCCAGCAGCGGACACGGCTACGAGCAGTACTTC; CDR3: CASSGHGYEQYF
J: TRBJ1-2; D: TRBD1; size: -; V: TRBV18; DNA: TGTGCCAGCTCTCCCGGGGGACAGGGGATGAGCTATGGCTACACCTTC; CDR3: CASSPGGQGMSYGYTF
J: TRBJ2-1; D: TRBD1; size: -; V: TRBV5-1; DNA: TGCGCCAGCAGCTCCGGACAGGGGAGGGATGAGCAGTTCTTC; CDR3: CASSSGQGRDEQFF
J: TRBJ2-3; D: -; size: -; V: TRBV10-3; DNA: TGTGCCATCAGTGACCCTGAGCAGGGGACAGATACGCAGTATTTT; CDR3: CAISDPEQGTDTQYF
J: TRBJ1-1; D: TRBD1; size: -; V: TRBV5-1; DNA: TGCGCCAGCAGCACCGGACAGGGGGACGGGATGAACACTGAAGCTTTCTTT; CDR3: CASSTGQGDGMNTEAFF